These 10 T cell receptor beta chains came from one sample sequenced in a study of T cells after yellow fever vaccination. MiXCR was run by TCRdb on the 5' RACE reads, yielding one entry per CDR3 protein. The data hold around 310,000 distinct CDR3 sequences, with about 4% observed a single time. The sample here was PBMCs, taken 5 days after the yellow fever booster vaccination. The receptor set was obtained from a man in his late teens or twenties who received the YFV17D yellow fever vaccine.

This clonotype has at least ten counts. The chain's CDR3 is CASSEGTSASVDNEQFF. In nucleotides, the CDR3 is TGTGCCAGCAGTGAGGGAACTAGCGCTTCGGTGGACAATGAGCAGTTCTTC. The rearrangement uses TRBV25-1 and TRBJ2-1; 7 positions agree with TRBD2. The CDR3 consists of 17 residues. Germline V lookup: CDR1 MGHDK, CDR2 SYGVNS. With V trimmed by 3 bases and J by 5 bases, 13 bases remained unmatched.

In this sample, this clonotype turned up many times. V gene TRBV7-2 combines with J gene TRBJ1-5; unclear D gene. CDR3 length: 12 amino acids. Deletions cut 2 bases from V and 6 bases from J, with 5 bases between. Germline CDR1 reads SGHTA; CDR2 reads FQGNSA. CDR3 region: CASSLWSQPQHF. Written as DNA, the CDR3 is TGTGCCAGCAGCTTATGGAGTCAGCCCCAGCATTTT.

This clonotype was seen a handful of times. CDR3: CASSVGTGPYGYTF. The CDR3 DNA sequence: TGTGCCAGCAGCGTAGGGACAGGCCCTTATGGCTACACCTTC. The V gene is TRBV5-4, the J gene TRBJ1-2; 8 positions agree with TRBD1. Germline assignment: CDR1 SGHNT and CDR2 YYREEE (reference sequence). This CDR3 comprises 14 residues. J lost 5 bases, V lost 4 bases, and 7 bases had no gene match.

This clonotype was found many times. This chain joins TRBV20-1 and TRBJ2-5, with TRBD1 as a possible D gene (6 bases). This CDR3 contains 15 residues. With 5 bases removed from V and 2 bases from J, the gap between germline ends came to 18 bases. CDR1 is DFQATT, CDR2 SNEGSKA, per germline (reference sequence). CDR3 loop: CSAGPFNREQETQYF. The CDR3 DNA is TGCAGTGCTGGGCCTTTTAACAGGGAACAAGAGACCCAGTACTTC.

A few counts support this clonotype. The chain recombines TRBV6-6 with TRBJ2-5; the D gene is possibly TRBD1 (6 bases). This CDR3 is built from 15 residues. V was cut by 5 bases and J by 5 bases, with 18 bases left in between. CDR1 is MNHNY, CDR2 SVGAGI, per germline (reference sequence). This chain's CDR3 is CASSPLFPGAETQYF. CDR3 DNA sequence: TGTGCCAGCAGTCCCCTGTTTCCAGGGGCCGAGACCCAGTACTTC.

There are many counts of this clonotype. This chain uses TRBV15 with TRBJ2-2; a weak D match, TRBD2 (6 bases). V was cut by 0 bases and J by 5 bases, with 25 bases left in between. The CDR3 extends over 20 amino acids. Per germline, CDR1 LNHNV and CDR2 YYDKDF (reference sequence). The CDR3 reads CATSRDVEVLASDRTGELFF. The CDR3 nucleotides are TGTGCCACCAGCAGAGATGTAGAGGTGTTGGCTAGCGATAGGACCGGGGAGCTGTTTTTT.

This clonotype appeared a few times. The chain employs TRBV11-2 and TRBJ1-4; TRBD1 is a possible D gene (5 bases). The CDR3 loop spans 14 amino acids. Germline V lookup: CDR1 SGHAT, CDR2 FQNNGV. CDR3 loop: CFKGRVEPNEKLFF. CDR3 in DNA: TGTTTTAAGGGCAGGGTCGAGCCGAATGAAAAACTGTTTTTT.

The rearrangement joins TRBV5-6 to TRBJ1-4, with 9 bases that match TRBD1. Germline trimming cut 4 bases from V and 12 bases from J; bases unmatched to any gene: 7. The CDR3 totals 13 residues. Germline lookup yields CDR1 SGHDT and CDR2 YYEEEE. The CDR3 loop reads CASSDRDRDELFF. CDR3 nucleotides: TGTGCCAGCAGCGACCGGGACAGGGATGAACTGTTTTTT.

This clonotype was seen repeatedly, ten times or more. The J gene is TRBJ2-3, the V gene TRBV7-9, with 10 bases lining up with TRBD1. With V trimmed by 5 bases and J by 3 bases, 5 bases remained unmatched. CDR1 SEHNR and CDR2 FQNEAQ come from the germline V gene (reference sequence). This CDR3 contains 15 residues. The CDR3 bases are TGTGCCAGCAGCCCGGTGGGACAGGGGACAGATACGCAGTATTTT. It is translated as CASSPVGQGTDTQYF.

The rearrangement links TRBV2 to TRBJ2-5; tentative D call: TRBD1 (5 bases). The V and J ends lost 4 bases and 3 bases respectively, with 9 bases between them. The CDR3 totals 13 residues. In germline, CDR1 is SNHLY, CDR2 FYNNEI. The CDR3 nucleotides are TGTGCCAGCAGTGCTGAGGACAAAGAGACCCAGTACTTC. Protein product: CASSAEDKETQYF.